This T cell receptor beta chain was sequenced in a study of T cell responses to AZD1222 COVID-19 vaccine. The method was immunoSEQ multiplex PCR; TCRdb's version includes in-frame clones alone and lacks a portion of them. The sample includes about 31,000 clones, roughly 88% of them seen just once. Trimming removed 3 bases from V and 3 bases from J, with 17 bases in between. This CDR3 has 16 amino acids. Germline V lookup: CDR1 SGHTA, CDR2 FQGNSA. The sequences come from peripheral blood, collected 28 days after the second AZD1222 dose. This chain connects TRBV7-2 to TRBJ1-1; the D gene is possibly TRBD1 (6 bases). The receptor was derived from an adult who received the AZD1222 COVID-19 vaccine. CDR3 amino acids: CASSFPGQGTHTEAFF. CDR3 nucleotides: TGTGCCAGCAGCTTTCCAGGGCAGGGGACACACACTGAAGCTTTCTTT.